This entry lists 13 T cell receptor beta chains sequenced from one sample in a study of blood T cell repertoires in COVID-19. The data were produced by immunoSEQ multiplex PCR, yet TCRdb's version contains in-frame clones alone and is incomplete. The sample includes fewer than 400,000 clones, more than 70% of them seen just once. Sequencing was performed on peripheral blood. The receptors were gathered from a man aged 30-40 years with active or convalescent COVID-19.

This clone was detected a few times. The chain employs TRBV11-3 and TRBJ2-7; possibly TRBD1 for D (8 bases). The germline gives CDR1 SGHNT, CDR2 YENEEA. Trimming shortened V by 0 bases and J by 7 bases, and 25 bases separated the two germline ends. This CDR3 spans 18 amino acids. The CDR3 spells CASSLDIGRDRWRREQYF. The CDR3 DNA is TGTGCCAGCAGCTTAGATATAGGGAGGGACAGGTGGCGTCGGGAGCAGTACTTC.

The chain recombines TRBV5-4 with TRBJ2-1; tentative D call: TRBD2 (5 bases). V lost 2 bases and J 0 bases, leaving 12 bases between the germline ends. CDR1 and CDR2 from the germline V gene are SGHNT and YYREEE (reference sequence). The CDR3 spans 16 residues. The CDR3 bases are TGTGCCAGCAGCTTACCGGGAACCATCTCCTACAATGAGCAGTTCTTC. It yields the protein CASSLPGTISYNEQFF.

The chain joins TRBV12-5 to TRBJ2-7; a weak D match, TRBD2 (5 bases). Trimming removed 7 bases at V and 2 bases at J, with 18 bases between. Germline loops: CDR1 LGHNT, CDR2 FRNRAP. The CDR3 has 15 amino acids. The CDR3 is CASAPYAGPTYEQYF. The CDR3 DNA reads as TGTGCTAGTGCCCCATACGCGGGCCCCACCTACGAGCAGTACTTC. The full variable domain, in which reference TRBV12-5 and TRBJ2-7 provide the parts outside the CDR3, is DARVTQTPRHKVTEMGQEVTMRCQPILGHNTVFWYRQTMMQGLELLAYFRNRAPLDDSGMPKDRFSAEMPDATLATLKIQPSEPRDSAVYFCASAPYAGPTYEQYFGPGTRLTVT.

In DNA form, the CDR3 reads TGTGCCAGCAGCTCGACGGGGGGAGGCCCTAGGGCCTACGAGCAGTACTTC. As protein: CASSSTGGGPRAYEQYF. The chain uses TRBV5-6 and TRBJ2-7; 7 positions match TRBD2. V gave up 3 bases and J gave up 2 bases; unmatched junction bases: 14. CDR1 SGHDT and CDR2 YYEEEE come from the germline V gene. This CDR3 spans 17 amino acids.

This chain joins TRBV14 and TRBJ1-4; D gene uncertain. There are 14 residues in the CDR3. Germline V gene data show CDR1 as SGHDN and CDR2 as FVKESK. V dropped 1 base and J dropped 7 bases, with 10 bases sitting between them. CDR3 amino acids: CASSQASRTEKLFF. CDR3 nucleotide sequence: TGTGCCAGCAGCCAAGCATCGAGAACTGAAAAACTGTTTTTT.

The chain combines TRBV3-1 (or the pseudogene TRBV3-2) with TRBJ1-3, with 7 bases lining up with TRBD1. V was pared by 4 bases and J by 4 bases, with 7 bases of the junction left unmatched. Germline V gene lookup returns CDR1 LGHDT and CDR2 YNNKEL (reference sequence). The length of the CDR3 is 15 residues. This CDR3 is CASSPPRGRGNTIYF. For the CDR3, the DNA is TGTGCCAGCAGCCCCCCTAGGGGGCGGGGAAACACCATATATTTT.

This clone has more than one count but fewer than ten. V gene TRBV4-2 combines with J gene TRBJ2-2; tentative D call: TRBD2 (6 bases). CDR3 length: 16 residues. Trimming took off 4 bases at V and 6 bases at J, with 18 bases between the two ends. The germline V gene encodes CDR1 LGHNA and CDR2 YNFKEQ. CDR3 amino acids: CASSPGRGGDAGELFF. The CDR3 nucleotides are TGTGCCAGCAGCCCCGGACGGGGAGGAGACGCCGGGGAGCTGTTTTTT.

CDR3: CASSAPSGLSSYEQYF. CDR3 sequence (DNA): TGTGCCAGCAGCGCCCCGAGCGGCCTTAGCTCCTACGAGCAGTACTTC. The genes are TRBV5-5 and TRBJ2-7; D possibly corresponds to TRBD2 (5 bases). The CDR3 is 16 amino acids. V was trimmed by 4 bases and J by 0 bases, leaving 17 bases between them. In germline, CDR1 is SGHKS, CDR2 YYEKEE (reference sequence).

This CDR3 reads CASSFGGGFGGYNEQFF. Written as DNA, the CDR3 is TGTGCCAGCAGCTTTGGCGGGGGCTTCGGGGGCTACAATGAGCAGTTCTTC. This sequence joins TRBV7-2 and TRBJ2-1, with a weak D call TRBD2 (7 bases). The V end lost 3 bases, the J end lost 3 bases, and 18 bases lay between the germline ends. Germline CDR1 and CDR2: SGHTA and FQGNSA. The CDR3 length is 17 residues.

The V call is TRBV4-3, the J call TRBJ1-4, with no clear D. The V and J ends lost 4 bases and 7 bases respectively, with 13 bases between them. Looked up from germline, CDR1 is LGHNA and CDR2 is YSLEER. CDR3 length: 14 residues. The DNA of the CDR3 is TGCGCCAGCAGCCCTCCCGGTGCTCGTGAAAAACTGTTTTTT. Protein product: CASSPPGAREKLFF.

This chain links TRBV6-4 with TRBJ1-1; tentative D call: TRBD1 (6 bases). Germline-derived CDR1 and CDR2 are MRHNA and SNTAGT. V was pared by 6 bases and J by 6 bases, with 17 bases between. CDR3 length: 14 amino acids. CDR3 residues: CASSPGGGGAEAFF. In DNA form, the CDR3 reads TGTGCCAGCAGCCCCGGGGGAGGGGGAGCTGAAGCTTTCTTT.

V usage is TRBV9 and J usage is TRBJ2-3; D call uncertain. Trimming took off 3 bases at V and 2 bases at J, with 4 bases between the two ends. This CDR3 is built from 12 residues. Germline V CDR1 and CDR2: SGDLS, YYNGEE. In DNA, the CDR3 is TGTGCCAGCAGCGCTCCCACAGATACGCAGTATTTT. Translation gives CASSAPTDTQYF.

J is TRBJ1-3 and V is TRBV6-1; D ambiguous. The CDR3 spans 13 residues. Deletions cut 5 bases from V and 3 bases from J, with 8 bases between. Germline V CDR1 and CDR2: MNHNS, SASEGT. The CDR3 DNA reads TGTGCCAGCAGTCGGGGTGTTGGAAACACCATATATTTT. Translated, it gives CASSRGVGNTIYF.